This entry lists 14 T cell receptor beta chains sequenced from one sample in a study of CD8+ T cells in alopecia areata. Treatment here: oral pan-JAK inhibitor, 5-10 mg twice daily. RNA was isolated and reverse transcribed to cDNA, the sequencing template. Profiling relied on immunoSEQ multiplex PCR, and the TCRdb table lists in-frame clones only, not all of them. The data show 200,000 to 250,000 clones, around 66% seen once. This specimen consisted of CD4+ T cells sorted from blood, obtained at week 4, from a patient treated with tofacitinib. These TCRs come from a human donor with alopecia areata.

V is TRBV5-1 and J is TRBJ2-2, with D possibly TRBD1 on 5 matching bases. The germline gives CDR1 SGHRS, CDR2 YFSETQ. The CDR3 totals 16 residues. Trimming cost V 5 bases and J 0 bases, with 14 bases left between them. Here the CDR3 DNA reads TGCGCCAGCAGTAATTCGGACACCGCGAACACCGGGGAGCTGTTTTTT. Translation gives CASSNSDTANTGELFF.

The chain employs TRBV10-3 and TRBJ2-3; D remains unclear. The CDR3 is 12 amino acids. The V and J ends lost 4 bases and 3 bases respectively, with 5 bases between them. From germline, CDR1 is ENHRY and CDR2 SYGVKD. CDR3 nucleotides: TGTGCCATCAGTGGAAGGACAGATACGCAGTATTTT. Its translation is CAISGRTDTQYF.

The chain carries TRBV10-3 and TRBJ2-2; D is perhaps TRBD1 (6 bases). In germline, CDR1 is ENHRY, CDR2 SYGVKD. Trimming shortened V by 3 bases and J by 0 bases, and 14 bases separated the two germline ends. The CDR3 runs 17 residues. The CDR3 coding sequence is TGTGCCATCAGTGACCTCTCTACAGGGTCGAACACCGGGGAGCTGTTTTTT. Translated: CAISDLSTGSNTGELFF.

About this clone: An end of the junction does not agree with germline; a read error may underlie this. The rearrangement joins TRBV7-9 to TRBJ1-2; 9 nucleotides align to TRBD1. Germline values: CDR1 SEHNR, CDR2 FQNEAQ (reference sequence). The CDR3 totals 11 residues. Written as DNA, the CDR3 is TGTGCCAGCAGCCCCGGGACAGGGCAGGTCTTC. Protein sequence: CASSPGTGQVF. The full variable domain, in which reference TRBV7-9 and TRBJ1-2 provide the parts outside the CDR3, is DTGVSQNPRHKITKRGQNVTFRCDPISEHNRLYWYRQTLGQGPEFLTYFQNEAQLEKSRLLSDRFSAERPKGSFSTLEIQRTEQGDSAMYLCASSPGTGQVFGSGTRLTVV.

This clone has more than one count but fewer than ten. The CDR3 DNA sequence: TGTGCCAGCAGCTTGGGATTTGTGAACACTGAAGCTTTCTTT. Its protein product is CASSLGFVNTEAFF. The J gene is TRBJ1-1, the V gene TRBV5-4; D call uncertain. Per germline, CDR1 SGHNT and CDR2 YYREEE (reference sequence). V was cut by 0 bases and J by 0 bases, with 6 bases left in between. This CDR3 has 14 residues.

The rearrangement links TRBV11-2 to TRBJ2-3; the match to TRBD1 covers 7 bases. V lost 4 bases and J lost 3; bases outside the gene matches: 7. Germline lookup yields CDR1 SGHAT and CDR2 FQNNGV. The CDR3 length is 15 residues. The CDR3: CASSSVRQGTDTQYF. In DNA form, the CDR3 reads TGTGCCAGCAGCTCGGTGAGACAGGGTACAGATACGCAGTATTTT.

The V call is TRBV5-1, the J call TRBJ2-3; weak D call: TRBD2 (6 bases). Trimming took 4 bases from V and 3 from J, leaving 12 bases between them. The CDR3 loop spans 14 amino acids. The germline gives CDR1 SGHRS, CDR2 YFSETQ. This CDR3 reads CASSRGDLTDTQYF. For the CDR3, the DNA is TGCGCCAGCAGCCGCGGGGACCTTACAGATACGCAGTATTTT.

This clone was counted a few times. The V call is TRBV29-1, the J call TRBJ2-7; a possible D gene is TRBD1 (6 bases). V was shortened by 6 bases and J by 2 bases, with 8 bases between the two germline ends. The germline V gene encodes CDR1 SQVTM and CDR2 ANQGSEA. CDR3 length: 11 amino acids. DNA of the CDR3: TGCAGCGTACGACAGGCCTACGAGCAGTACTTC. This gives the protein CSVRQAYEQYF.

The chain combines TRBV29-1 with TRBJ2-5; possible D gene TRBD2, 5 bases. CDR1 is SQVTM, CDR2 ANQGSEA, per germline. The CDR3 is 12 amino acids. Trimming took off 5 bases at V and 4 bases at J, with 11 bases between the two ends. CDR3 nucleotide sequence: TGCAGCGTTTCGGGAAAGGGAGAGACCCAGTACTTC. Translated: CSVSGKGETQYF.

The rearrangement uses TRBV5-6 and TRBJ1-3; no firm D call. Germline V gene lookup returns CDR1 SGHDT and CDR2 YYEEEE. V was cut by 1 base and J by 0 bases, with 11 bases left in between. The CDR3 runs 16 residues. In DNA, the CDR3 is TGTGCCAGCAGCTTGCTCTCGAGTTACTCTGGAAACACCATATATTTT. Protein sequence: CASSLLSSYSGNTIYF.

This clone was recorded a few times. This sequence joins TRBV10-1 and TRBJ1-4; perhaps TRBD1 as D (5 bases). V dropped 3 bases and J dropped 5 bases, with 10 bases sitting between them. Germline CDR1 is WNHNN and CDR2 is SYGVQD (reference sequence). This CDR3 comprises 14 residues. The CDR3 DNA reads TGCGCCAGCAGTGATCCGAGACAGAATGAAAAACTGTTTTTT. It specifies CASSDPRQNEKLFF.

The genes are TRBV7-8 and TRBJ2-7, with D unresolved. The CDR3 runs 11 residues. V gave up 6 bases and J gave up 4 bases, with 7 bases separating them. Germline V gives CDR1 SGHVS, CDR2 FQNEAQ. CDR3 DNA sequence: TGTGCCAGCAGTTACCTTTACGAGCAGTACTTC. Encoded protein: CASSYLYEQYF.

In this sample, this clone turned up a few times. The gene calls are TRBV29-1 and TRBJ1-2, with a possible D match to TRBD1 (5 bases). Germline lookup yields CDR1 SQVTM and CDR2 ANQGSEA. The CDR3 contains 13 residues. V was clipped by 7 bases and J by 5 bases, with 17 bases between them. The CDR3 loop is CSAAWGPSYGYTF. CDR3 DNA: TGCAGCGCCGCGTGGGGACCCTCTTATGGCTACACCTTC.

The DNA for the CDR3 is TGTGCCAGCTCACCTCCGGCCCTCCGGAACACCATATATTTT. Its protein product is CASSPPALRNTIYF. V gene TRBV18 combines with J gene TRBJ1-3; D is ambiguous. V was pared by 3 bases and J by 7 bases, with 13 bases between. Looked up from germline, CDR1 is KGHSH and CDR2 is LQKENI. CDR3 length: 14 amino acids.